This is a list of T cell receptor beta chains from one sample in a study of OX40 agonist ivuxolimab in advanced cancers. Using immunoSEQ multiplex PCR, the repertoire was profiled, and TCRdb retains in-frame clones only, with some absent. The sample yields 100,000 to 110,000 clones, 70% to 90% seen once. Specimen: CD4+ or CD8+ T cells sorted from blood, collected in a trial of the OX40 agonist ivuxolimab. These TCRs come from an adult with an advanced solid tumor such as melanoma, head and neck, liver or kidney cancer. The CDR3 runs from the conserved cysteine through the conserved F or W. D genes are given only for firm matches. Clone size, where shown, is once, few, many, or a class for clones that have expanded.

d_call: -
clone_size: -
j_call: TRBJ2-2
v_call: TRBV19
cdr3_aa: CASSGLARNTGELFF
cdr3_nt: TGTGCCAGTAGTGGCCTAGCGAGGAACACCGGGGAGCTGTTTTTT

d_call: TRBD2
clone_size: -
j_call: TRBJ2-7
v_call: TRBV28
cdr3_aa: CASDSGRRYEQYF
cdr3_nt: TGTGCCAGCGATAGCGGGAGAAGATACGAGCAGTACTTC

d_call: TRBD2
clone_size: -
j_call: TRBJ2-1
v_call: TRBV5-1
cdr3_aa: CASSPTSGSINEQFF
cdr3_nt: TGCGCCAGCAGCCCCACTAGCGGGAGTATTAATGAGCAGTTCTTC

d_call: -
clone_size: -
j_call: TRBJ1-1
v_call: TRBV30
cdr3_aa: CAWSSWGGSKAEAFF
cdr3_nt: TGTGCCTGGAGCTCCTGGGGGGGCAGTAAGGCTGAAGCTTTCTTT

d_call: TRBD2
clone_size: -
j_call: TRBJ2-7
v_call: TRBV5-1
cdr3_aa: CASSLAGTSFYEQYF
cdr3_nt: TGCGCCAGCAGCTTGGCCGGGACTAGTTTCTACGAGCAGTACTTC

d_call: TRBD1
clone_size: -
j_call: TRBJ2-1
v_call: TRBV2
cdr3_aa: CASSDLRDRTYNEQFF
cdr3_nt: TGTGCCAGCAGTGACTTGAGGGACAGAACATACAATGAGCAGTTCTTC

d_call: -
clone_size: -
j_call: TRBJ2-3
v_call: TRBV7-3
cdr3_aa: CASSLAPSPDTQYF
cdr3_nt: TGTGCCAGCAGCTTAGCTCCTAGCCCAGATACGCAGTATTTT

d_call: TRBD1
clone_size: -
j_call: TRBJ1-3
v_call: TRBV5-8
cdr3_aa: CASSSRDRVRGNTIYF
cdr3_nt: TGTGCCAGCAGCTCCCGGGACAGGGTGCGCGGAAACACCATATATTTT

d_call: -
clone_size: -
j_call: TRBJ2-7
v_call: TRBV5-6
cdr3_aa: CASSYSDYEQYF
cdr3_nt: TGTGCCAGCAGCTATTCGGACTACGAGCAGTACTTC

d_call: TRBD1
clone_size: -
j_call: TRBJ2-7
v_call: TRBV11-2
cdr3_aa: CASSFEGGASYEQYF
cdr3_nt: TGTGCCAGCAGCTTCGAAGGGGGCGCCTCCTACGAGCAGTACTTC

d_call: TRBD2
clone_size: -
j_call: TRBJ2-1
v_call: TRBV5-1
cdr3_aa: CASSLGLAGVEQFF
cdr3_nt: TGCGCCAGCAGCTTGGGACTAGCGGGAGTGGAGCAGTTCTTC

d_call: TRBD2
clone_size: -
j_call: TRBJ2-1
v_call: TRBV19
cdr3_aa: CASSINPLAAKQFF
cdr3_nt: TGTGCCAGTAGTATTAATCCACTAGCGGCCAAGCAGTTCTTC

d_call: TRBD1
clone_size: -
j_call: TRBJ2-2
v_call: TRBV5-1
cdr3_aa: CASSPGQFGELFF
cdr3_nt: TGCGCCAGCAGCCCGGGACAGTTTGGGGAGCTGTTTTTT

d_call: -
clone_size: -
j_call: TRBJ1-2
v_call: TRBV5-4
cdr3_aa: CASSLGQRSNYGYTF
cdr3_nt: TGTGCCAGCAGCTTGGGACAGCGATCTAACTATGGCTACACCTTC

d_call: -
clone_size: -
j_call: TRBJ2-7
v_call: TRBV30
cdr3_aa: CAWSVRDTAYEQYF
cdr3_nt: TGTGCCTGGAGTGTACGGGACACCGCCTACGAGCAGTACTTC

d_call: TRBD1
clone_size: -
j_call: TRBJ1-1
v_call: TRBV2
cdr3_aa: CASGGQFTEAFF
cdr3_nt: TGTGCCAGCGGGGGACAGTTCACTGAAGCTTTCTTT

d_call: -
clone_size: -
j_call: TRBJ1-1
v_call: TRBV6-1
cdr3_aa: CASSVGGGTEAFF
cdr3_nt: TGTGCCAGCAGCGTGGGGGGCGGCACTGAAGCTTTCTTT

d_call: -
clone_size: -
j_call: TRBJ2-1
v_call: TRBV7-9
cdr3_aa: CASRTGGNNEQFF
cdr3_nt: TGTGCCAGCAGGACCGGAGGTAACAATGAGCAGTTCTTC

d_call: -
clone_size: -
j_call: TRBJ2-2
v_call: TRBV6-6
cdr3_aa: CASSSRTGELFF
cdr3_nt: TGTGCCAGCAGTTCCCGGACCGGGGAGCTGTTTTTT

d_call: -
clone_size: -
j_call: TRBJ2-7
v_call: TRBV21-1
cdr3_aa: CASSKVLTGWVGYEQYF
cdr3_nt: TGTGCCAGCAGCAAAGTACTAACAGGGTGGGTCGGCTACGAGCAGTACTTC

d_call: -
clone_size: -
j_call: TRBJ1-4
v_call: TRBV9
cdr3_aa: CASSVDGGSEKLFF
cdr3_nt: TGTGCCAGCAGCGTAGATGGGGGAAGTGAAAAACTGTTTTTT

d_call: TRBD1
clone_size: -
j_call: TRBJ1-5
v_call: TRBV19
cdr3_aa: CASNPQGSGNQPQHF
cdr3_nt: TGTGCCAGTAACCCACAGGGGTCGGGTAATCAGCCCCAGCATTTT

d_call: -
clone_size: once
j_call: TRBJ2-1
v_call: TRBV6-5
cdr3_aa: CASSRTSGAYNEQFF
cdr3_nt: TGTGCCAGCAGCCGAACGTCAGGGGCCTACAATGAGCAGTTCTTC

d_call: TRBD1
clone_size: -
j_call: TRBJ1-4
v_call: TRBV11-2
cdr3_aa: CASSLQGARIEKLFF
cdr3_nt: TGTGCCAGCAGCTTACAGGGGGCGCGTATAGAAAAACTGTTTTTT

d_call: TRBD1
clone_size: -
j_call: TRBJ2-7
v_call: TRBV14
cdr3_aa: CASGGQGSSYEQYF
cdr3_nt: TGTGCCAGCGGAGGACAGGGGAGCTCCTACGAGCAGTACTTC

d_call: TRBD1
clone_size: once
j_call: TRBJ2-2
v_call: TRBV23-1
cdr3_aa: CASSQSNRDRVGSTGELFF
cdr3_nt: TGCGCCAGCAGTCAATCTAACCGGGACAGGGTAGGAAGTACCGGGGAGCTGTTTTTT

d_call: -
clone_size: -
j_call: TRBJ1-2
v_call: TRBV5-1
cdr3_aa: CASSVDSRSYGYTF
cdr3_nt: TGCGCCAGCAGCGTCGACAGTCGATCATATGGCTACACCTTC

d_call: TRBD1
clone_size: -
j_call: TRBJ1-1
v_call: TRBV7-8
cdr3_aa: CASSRRTGGENTEAFF
cdr3_nt: TGTGCCAGCAGCCGTAGGACAGGGGGCGAGAACACTGAAGCTTTCTTT

d_call: -
clone_size: -
j_call: TRBJ2-5
v_call: TRBV6-5
cdr3_aa: CASSYLGSTQYF
cdr3_nt: TGTGCCAGCAGTTATCTGGGAAGTACCCAGTACTTC

d_call: TRBD1
clone_size: -
j_call: TRBJ1-2
v_call: TRBV28
cdr3_aa: CASSQGGRYGYTF
cdr3_nt: TGTGCCAGCAGTCAGGGGGGAAGGTATGGCTACACCTTC

d_call: -
clone_size: -
j_call: TRBJ2-5
v_call: TRBV7-9
cdr3_aa: CASSLGGQETQYF
cdr3_nt: TGTGCCAGCAGCTTAGGGGGCCAAGAGACCCAGTACTTC

d_call: -
clone_size: -
j_call: TRBJ1-2
v_call: TRBV5-3
cdr3_aa: CARSFPVGGNYGYTF
cdr3_nt: TGTGCCAGAAGCTTCCCTGTGGGGGGGAACTATGGCTACACCTTC

d_call: -
clone_size: -
j_call: TRBJ2-2
v_call: TRBV19
cdr3_aa: CASSIIVLRELFF
cdr3_nt: TGTGCCAGTAGTATAATTGTCCTCCGCGAGCTGTTTTTT

d_call: -
clone_size: -
j_call: TRBJ2-1
v_call: TRBV7-8
cdr3_aa: CASSSRDFHLYNEQFF
cdr3_nt: TGTGCCAGCAGCTCCAGGGACTTCCACCTCTACAATGAGCAGTTCTTC

d_call: -
clone_size: -
j_call: TRBJ1-2
v_call: TRBV6-1
cdr3_aa: CASTEAGLNYGYTF
cdr3_nt: TGTGCCAGCACAGAGGCAGGGCTTAACTATGGCTACACCTTC

d_call: -
clone_size: -
j_call: TRBJ1-4
v_call: TRBV30
cdr3_aa: CAWGNTATNEKLFF
cdr3_nt: TGTGCCTGGGGGAACACAGCAACTAATGAAAAACTGTTTTTT

d_call: -
clone_size: once
j_call: TRBJ2-1
v_call: TRBV7-9
cdr3_aa: CASSLGSGAGIF
cdr3_nt: TGTGCCAGCAGCTTAGGATCCGGGGCCGGGATCTTC

d_call: -
clone_size: -
j_call: TRBJ2-2
v_call: TRBV27
cdr3_aa: CASSPLTGELFF
cdr3_nt: TGTGCCAGCAGTCCCCTCACCGGGGAGCTGTTTTTT

d_call: -
clone_size: -
j_call: TRBJ2-1
v_call: TRBV5-1
cdr3_aa: CASSLEGGSSYNEQFF
cdr3_nt: TGCGCCAGCAGCTTGGAGGGGGGGTCCTCCTACAATGAGCAGTTCTTC

d_call: TRBD1
clone_size: -
j_call: TRBJ1-5
v_call: TRBV23-1
cdr3_aa: CASSHRRRTGVHQPQHF
cdr3_nt: TGCGCCAGCAGTCATAGGAGGAGGACAGGGGTTCATCAGCCCCAGCATTTT

d_call: -
clone_size: -
j_call: TRBJ2-1
v_call: TRBV5-4
cdr3_aa: CASSHNRGFNEQFF
cdr3_nt: TGTGCCAGCAGTCATAATCGGGGGTTCAATGAGCAGTTCTTC

d_call: -
clone_size: -
j_call: TRBJ2-1
v_call: TRBV27
cdr3_aa: CASRPGSYNEQFF
cdr3_nt: TGTGCCAGCAGGCCGGGCTCCTACAATGAGCAGTTCTTC

d_call: -
clone_size: -
j_call: TRBJ2-5
v_call: TRBV28
cdr3_aa: CASSPPRNQETQYF
cdr3_nt: TGTGCCAGCAGTCCCCCCCGGAACCAAGAGACCCAGTACTTC

d_call: -
clone_size: -
j_call: TRBJ2-7
v_call: TRBV5-1
cdr3_aa: CASKGGGHSYEQYF
cdr3_nt: TGCGCCAGCAAAGGAGGGGGACACTCCTACGAGCAGTACTTC

d_call: -
clone_size: -
j_call: TRBJ1-5
v_call: TRBV5-1
cdr3_aa: CASSFGGSGEGQPQHF
cdr3_nt: TGCGCCAGCAGCTTCGGAGGCTCTGGGGAGGGTCAGCCCCAGCATTTT

d_call: -
clone_size: -
j_call: TRBJ2-5
v_call: TRBV14
cdr3_aa: CASSQDSGSQETQYF
cdr3_nt: TGTGCCAGCAGCCAAGACAGTGGATCCCAAGAGACCCAGTACTTC

d_call: -
clone_size: -
j_call: TRBJ2-2
v_call: TRBV6-5
cdr3_aa: CASSSPGRRTGELFF
cdr3_nt: TGTGCCAGCAGCTCTCCGGGACGTAGGACCGGGGAGCTGTTTTTT

d_call: TRBD2
clone_size: few
j_call: TRBJ2-7
v_call: TRBV28
cdr3_aa: CASSFGTNAYEQYF
cdr3_nt: TGTGCCAGCAGTTTCGGGACTAATGCCTACGAGCAGTACTTC

d_call: -
clone_size: -
j_call: TRBJ1-4
v_call: TRBV7-9
cdr3_aa: CASSSAEKLFF
cdr3_nt: TGTGCCAGCAGCTCTGCTGAAAAACTGTTTTTT

d_call: -
clone_size: -
j_call: TRBJ2-5
v_call: TRBV9
cdr3_aa: CASSVATTFQETQYF
cdr3_nt: TGTGCCAGCAGCGTAGCTACAACCTTCCAAGAGACCCAGTACTTC

d_call: TRBD1
clone_size: -
j_call: TRBJ2-5
v_call: TRBV6-6
cdr3_aa: CASSYVSGGQQETQYF
cdr3_nt: TGTGCCAGCAGTTATGTTAGTGGGGGACAGCAAGAGACCCAGTACTTC

d_call: -
clone_size: -
j_call: TRBJ2-7
v_call: TRBV6-1
cdr3_aa: CASSYVHEQYF
cdr3_nt: TGTGCCAGCAGTTATGTACACGAGCAGTACTTC

d_call: -
clone_size: few
j_call: TRBJ1-1
v_call: TRBV30
cdr3_aa: CAWSVWNTEAFF
cdr3_nt: TGTGCCTGGAGTGTTTGGAACACTGAAGCTTTCTTT

d_call: -
clone_size: once
j_call: TRBJ2-1
v_call: TRBV7-3
cdr3_aa: CASSIRRTVYNEQFF
cdr3_nt: TGTGCCAGCAGCATCAGACGGACCGTTTACAATGAGCAGTTCTTC

d_call: -
clone_size: -
j_call: TRBJ1-6
v_call: TRBV30
cdr3_aa: CAWSPGSTWNSPLHF
cdr3_nt: TGTGCCTGGAGTCCCGGAAGTACGTGGAATTCACCCCTCCACTTT

d_call: -
clone_size: -
j_call: TRBJ2-7
v_call: TRBV29-1
cdr3_aa: CSVLKRMGFSYEQYF
cdr3_nt: TGCAGCGTCCTCAAGCGCATGGGCTTTTCCTACGAGCAGTACTTC

d_call: TRBD1
clone_size: -
j_call: TRBJ1-1
v_call: TRBV28
cdr3_aa: CASSSQGDTEAFF
cdr3_nt: TGTGCCAGCAGTTCACAGGGGGACACTGAAGCTTTCTTT